This T cell receptor (beta chain) appears in the sequencing data of a study of shared clonotypes between healthy human individuals. The CDR3 sequence is 15 residues long. The V gene lost 1 base and the J gene lost 1 base, with 10 bases spanning the gap. Germline V gives CDR1 SEHNR, CDR2 FQNEAQ (reference sequence). The deep-level immunoSEQ assay was used. Assay: immunoSEQ multiplex PCR; the TCRdb copy retains only in-frame clones and omits some. The table has 400,000 to 500,000 clones, 79% seen once. The origin of this receptor is a woman between 40 and 55 years old in good health. Some clones in this sample may be carry-over from other donors' samples. What was sequenced was PBMCs. The chain joins TRBV7-9 to TRBJ2-5; tentatively, D is TRBD1 (5 bases). In nucleotides, the CDR3 is TGTGCCAGCAGCTTAGGGGGCAGACCCCAAGAGACCCAGTACTTC. It translates to CASSLGGRPQETQYF.